This TCR beta chain was captured by sequencing in a study of tumor-infiltrating lymphocytes in localized non-small cell lung cancer. To note about this clone: Its target is unknown.

Study-level results: Each assay used a separate piece of the same tissue. TCR sequencing covered a subset of patients with enough tissue.

TCRdb's table, derived via immunoSEQ multiplex PCR, lists solely in-frame clones and lacks some. The sample records 13,000 or so clones, approximately 85% being singletons. The source material was lung tumor tissue. The receptor's source is a human donor with non-small cell lung cancer.

The CDR3 spells CSADRAQETQYF. CDR3 bases: TGCAGCGCAGACAGGGCGCAAGAGACCCAGTACTTC. The chain links TRBV29-1 to TRBJ2-5; 7 bases match TRBD1. The CDR3 runs 12 residues. Unmatched junction bases numbered 4, after V lost 7 bases and J lost 2 bases. The germline V gene has CDR1 SQVTM and CDR2 ANQGSEA.